These T cell receptor beta chains were read from a single sample in a study of T cells expressing NK-cell markers. No DNA is given; TCRdb re-called the 5' RACE reads and lists each CDR3 protein once. Its listing shows approximately 150,000 distinct CDR3 sequences. The sequencing sample was made of blood T cells: a sorted CD56 or NKG2C T cell subset, CD4+ or CD8+ T cells, or bulk PBMC T cells (not recorded which). The receptors were sampled from a man between 18 and 29 years old in good health. CDR3s include the opening cysteine and the closing phenylalanine or tryptophan. Fields, in order: J gene, V gene, CDR3 protein.

TRBJ2-7	TRBV29-1	CSVDSGRIGEQYF
TRBJ2-7	TRBV5-1	CASSSGWGNEQYF
TRBJ2-5	TRBV25-1	CASSARGLGAQETQYF
TRBJ2-1	TRBV11-2	CASSKLAFNEQFF
TRBJ2-3	TRBV12-5	CASGLVTAVSHNDGGWDTQYF
TRBJ2-1	TRBV6-5	CASSQGLNEQFF
TRBJ1-1	TRBV19	CASSFRDGGLGEAFF
TRBJ2-2	TRBV7-9	CASTDTNTGELFF
TRBJ2-7	TRBV6-6	CASSYDDYEQYF
TRBJ2-3	TRBV7-6	CASSLTFERETTDTQYF
TRBJ2-5	TRBV2	CASSPITGGVSETQYF
TRBJ2-1	TRBV7-9	CASSLVLVPGGEQFF
TRBJ2-2	TRBV5-1	CASSLRFVVVLFF
TRBJ2-3	TRBV12-3/TRBV12-4	CASSTPGLMGDTQYF
TRBJ2-1	TRBV2	CASSEGRVSYNEQFF
TRBJ1-2	TRBV12-5	CASGLVPTTGAAVYGYTF
TRBJ2-1	TRBV6-1	CASSRLPGLAGDEQFF
TRBJ2-6	TRBV5-1	CASSFGGAPSGANVLTF
TRBJ2-1	TRBV11-3	CASSSKGPYNEQFF
TRBJ2-3	TRBV12-3/TRBV12-4	CATLTRGGTDTQYF
TRBJ1-1	TRBV29-1	CSVPRTGGLTEAFF
TRBJ2-1	TRBV20-1	CSAWERTDPYNEQFF
TRBJ2-3	TRBV13	CASSLAGLGRLTDTQYF
TRBJ2-5	TRBV5-5	CASSHDPGDQETQYF
TRBJ2-5	TRBV28	CASSLGTNQETQYF
TRBJ2-5	TRBV6-1	CASSRLAGLQETQYF
TRBJ2-1	TRBV7-8	CASSLASGGGNEQFF
TRBJ2-5	TRBV15	CATSAQRLQETQYF
TRBJ2-5	TRBV5-1	CASSSGGRGGFETQYF
TRBJ1-1	TRBV19	CATLSPVTEAFF
TRBJ2-1	TRBV7-7	CASSSGTSGSSYNEQFF
TRBJ2-2	TRBV4-3	CASSQDLQGGTGELFF
TRBJ2-2	TRBV6-5	CASSYMVSGSSPTGELFF
TRBJ2-3	TRBV12-3/TRBV12-4	CASSKTSGSTDTQYF
TRBJ2-1	TRBV19	CASSSLDYNEQFF
TRBJ2-1	TRBV2	CATSGPFSYNEQFF
TRBJ2-5	TRBV2	CASSEAGGSHRAQYF
TRBJ2-1	TRBV5-1	CASSLRELAGTYNEQFF
TRBJ1-1	TRBV29-1	CSVKTGIRTEAFF
TRBJ2-1	TRBV27	CASSLSSGGGLVANNEQFF
TRBJ2-7	TRBV29-1	CSVETGLAGGHRSYEQYF
TRBJ2-1	TRBV2	CASTRVAACEQFF
TRBJ2-1	TRBV24-1	CATSDPLAGGVSSYNEQFF
TRBJ2-3	TRBV19	CASSIKQGLAIEDTQYF
TRBJ2-1	TRBV5-5	CASRSVAGEDEQFF
TRBJ2-1	TRBV5-1	CASPGRGAANEQFF
TRBJ2-6	TRBV3-1	CASSDRQGPGANVLTF
TRBJ2-1	TRBV14	CASSQSLAGLNEQFF
TRBJ2-2	TRBV19	CASSIFRVGDTGELFF
TRBJ2-7	TRBV19	CASSSTSGIREQYF
TRBJ2-1	TRBV29-1	CSARAVQENEQFF